One sample yielded the 19 T cell receptor beta chains listed below, sequenced in a study of blood T cell repertoires in COVID-19. The protocol was immunoSEQ multiplex PCR, while the TCRdb copy is restricted to in-frame clones and leaves out a portion. The sample carries 120,000 to 150,000 clones, about 81% recorded once. Sequenced input: peripheral blood. The source is a woman of 80 years or more with acute or convalescent COVID-19.

This clone showed up just a few times. The genes are TRBV5-1 and TRBJ2-1, with D perhaps matching TRBD1 (6 bases). The CDR3 runs to 13 residues. CDR1 is SGHRS and CDR2 is YFSETQ in the germline V gene. With 4 bases removed from V and 4 bases from J, the gap between germline ends came to 9 bases. The CDR3: CASSPQGYNEQFF. CDR3 bases: TGCGCCAGCAGCCCTCAGGGGTACAATGAGCAGTTCTTC.

This clone was observed once. The V and J genes are TRBV3-1 (or the pseudogene TRBV3-2) and TRBJ2-2; no firm D call. The CDR3 is made up of 12 amino acids. V was shortened by 2 bases and J by 5 bases, with 3 bases between the two germline ends. Germline CDR1 and CDR2: LGHDT and YNNKEL (reference sequence). CDR3 sequence (DNA): TGTGCCAGCAGCCAACGGACCGGGGAGCTGTTTTTT. This encodes CASSQRTGELFF.

This clone occurred many times. The rearrangement uses TRBV4-1 and TRBJ1-6; 9 bases line up with TRBD1. J gave up 11 bases and V 2 bases, and 4 bases lay outside the gene matches. The germline V gene encodes CDR1 MGHRA and CDR2 YSYEKL. The CDR3 runs to 14 residues. CDR3 nucleotides: TGCGCCAGCAGCCAACCCGGACAGGGGACACCCCTCCACTTT. It translates to CASSQPGQGTPLHF.

The chain links TRBV5-4 to TRBJ1-2; TRBD1 might be the D (5 bases). CDR1 is SGHNT and CDR2 is YYREEE in the germline V gene (reference sequence). Deletions cut 4 bases from V and 4 bases from J, with 11 bases between. CDR3 length: 13 residues. CDR3 protein: CASSPPTAYGYTF. The DNA of the CDR3 is TGTGCCAGCAGCCCGCCGACAGCCTATGGCTACACCTTC.

This sequence joins TRBV29-1 and TRBJ2-7; TRBD1 matches at 9 bases. After removal of 6 bases from V and 2 bases from J, the junction contained 2 bases not matched to a gene. Germline lookup yields CDR1 SQVTM and CDR2 ANQGSEA. There are 12 residues in the CDR3. The CDR3 region is CSVTGGTYEQYF. CDR3 nucleotides: TGCAGCGTGACAGGGGGGACCTACGAGCAGTACTTC.

The J gene is TRBJ2-7, the V gene TRBV6-1; tentatively, D is TRBD1 (5 bases). Trimming shortened V by 2 bases and J by 7 bases, and 18 bases separated the two germline ends. CDR1 is MNHNS, CDR2 SASEGT, per germline. This CDR3 contains 15 residues. For the CDR3, the DNA is TGTGCCAGCAGTGAATCTGGCAGGACACAAAATGAGCAGTACTTC. It yields the protein CASSESGRTQNEQYF.

This chain uses TRBV19 with TRBJ2-3; 9 bases are shared with TRBD2. The germline V gene has CDR1 LNHDA and CDR2 SQIVND (reference sequence). The CDR3 totals 13 residues. Germline trimming cut 4 bases from V and 6 bases from J; bases unmatched to any gene: 2. CDR3 DNA: TGTGCCAGTAGTACAACTAGCGGGGATACGCAGTATTTT. Protein product: CASSTTSGDTQYF.

This chain links TRBV28 with TRBJ2-7, with 7 positions matching TRBD2. Germline V CDR1 and CDR2: MDHEN, SYDVKM. V lost 4 bases and J lost 0; bases outside the gene matches: 9. The CDR3 runs 16 residues. CDR3 residues: CASSSWYAGASYEQYF. CDR3 sequence (DNA): TGTGCCAGCAGTTCTTGGTATGCGGGAGCCTCCTACGAGCAGTACTTC.

This sequence joins TRBV13 and TRBJ2-7, with D maybe TRBD2 (5 bases). Germline lookup yields CDR1 PRHDT and CDR2 FYEKMQ (reference sequence). Trimming pared 1 base from V and 3 bases from J, leaving 13 bases between. The CDR3 has 15 amino acids. The CDR3 DNA sequence: TGTGCCAGCAGCTTAGCGTCTAGCAATGTCTACGAGCAGTACTTC. It is translated as CASSLASSNVYEQYF.

The chain has TRBV5-5 and TRBJ2-1; a weak D match, TRBD1 (5 bases). The length of the CDR3 is 14 residues. In germline, CDR1 is SGHKS, CDR2 YYEKEE (reference sequence). Trimming cost V 4 bases and J 8 bases, with 16 bases left between them. The CDR3 is CASSLSIRQYEQFF. The CDR3 nucleotides read TGTGCCAGCAGCCTCTCTATACGACAGTATGAGCAGTTCTTC.

V is TRBV28 and J is TRBJ2-7; 9 bases line up with TRBD2. The V segment lost 3 bases and the J segment 3 bases; nucleotides outside the gene matches: 6. The CDR3 length is 15 residues. Germline V CDR1 and CDR2: MDHEN, SYDVKM. The CDR3 coding sequence is TGTGCCAGCAGTTTTTTAGCGGGAGAAAGCTACGAGCAGTACTTC. This gives the protein CASSFLAGESYEQYF. The complete variable domain, with remaining parts taken from reference TRBV28 and TRBJ2-7, reads DVKVTQSSRYLVKRTGEKVFLECVQDMDHENMFWYRQDPGLGLRLIYFSYDVKMKEKGDIPEGYSVSREKKERFSLILESASTNQTSMYLCASSFLAGESYEQYFGPGTRLTVT.

The J gene is TRBJ2-5, the V gene TRBV9, with 12 positions matching TRBD2. V dropped 0 bases and J dropped 1; count of bases not matched to a gene: 1. Germline lookup yields CDR1 SGDLS and CDR2 YYNGEE. The CDR3 totals 16 residues. The CDR3, as DNA: TGTGCCAGCAGCGTAGGGGGACTAGCGGGCCAAGAGACCCAGTACTTC. This sequence encodes CASSVGGLAGQETQYF.

DNA of the CDR3: TGTGCCAGCAGTTCGATGATTCGGTACGAGCAGTACTTC. Amino acid sequence: CASSSMIRYEQYF. The genes are TRBV27 and TRBJ2-7; D not resolved. CDR1 is MNHEY and CDR2 is SMNVEV in the germline V gene (reference sequence). This CDR3 region has 13 residues. Trimming took off 4 bases at V and 4 bases at J, with 11 bases between the two ends.

The chain recombines TRBV30 with TRBJ1-6; 9 nucleotides match TRBD1. J lost 8 bases, V lost 3 bases, and 2 bases had no gene match. CDR3 size: 13 residues. CDR1 and CDR2 (germline): GTSNPN, SVGIG (reference sequence). This CDR3 reads CAWRQGADSPLHF. The CDR3 DNA follows: TGTGCCTGGAGACAGGGGGCCGATTCACCCCTCCACTTT.

The V and J genes are TRBV28 and TRBJ1-2, with TRBD1 matching over 7 bases. The CDR3 has 16 amino acids. The ends lost 1 base at V and 8 bases at J; junction bases unmatched: 13. Germline lookup yields CDR1 MDHEN and CDR2 SYDVKM. CDR3 protein: CASSLFQGGDFGGYTF. CDR3 nucleotide sequence: TGTGCCAGCAGTTTATTCCAGGGGGGAGACTTTGGCGGCTACACCTTC.

The chain uses TRBV28 and TRBJ2-7; maybe TRBD2 (6 bases). V lost 6 bases to trimming and J lost 6 bases, with 21 bases between them. The CDR3 has 15 amino acids. The germline gives CDR1 MDHEN, CDR2 SYDVKM. The CDR3 sequence: CASSDGLGGLGEQYF. The CDR3 DNA reads TGTGCCAGCAGCGACGGCCTCGGGGGTTTGGGCGAGCAGTACTTC. Variable domain in full (rest from reference TRBV28 and TRBJ2-7): DVKVTQSSRYLVKRTGEKVFLECVQDMDHENMFWYRQDPGLGLRLIYFSYDVKMKEKGDIPEGYSVSREKKERFSLILESASTNQTSMYLCASSDGLGGLGEQYFGPGTRLTVT.

V usage is TRBV7-9 and J usage is TRBJ2-5; a possible D gene is TRBD2 (6 bases). The germline V and J ends were trimmed by 1 base and 4 bases, with 16 bases remaining between them. The germline V gene has CDR1 SEHNR and CDR2 FQNEAQ (reference sequence). This CDR3 has 16 residues. CDR3 residues: CASSLVGGGTRETQYF. CDR3 coding DNA: TGTGCCAGCAGCTTAGTAGGCGGCGGGACGAGAGAGACCCAGTACTTC.

This sequence joins TRBV5-1 and TRBJ1-2, with D possibly TRBD1 on 5 matching bases. The CDR3 extends over 13 amino acids. Trimming shortened V by 3 bases and J by 8 bases, and 14 bases separated the two germline ends. Germline CDR1 SGHRS, CDR2 YFSETQ. CDR3 sequence: CASSSGGRGGYTF. The DNA of the CDR3 is TGCGCCAGCAGCTCCGGCGGTCGGGGGGGCTACACCTTC.

This clone appeared a few times. The chain uses TRBV28 and TRBJ1-3; D unresolved. The CDR3 extends over 18 amino acids. V was pared by 6 bases and J by 0 bases, with 21 bases between. Germline V lookup: CDR1 MDHEN, CDR2 SYDVKM. The CDR3 coding sequence is TGTGCCAGCAGCCCGAATCATTTGATATGGCCCTCTGGAAACACCATATATTTT. Translation: CASSPNHLIWPSGNTIYF.